A few counts support the clone carrying this TCR beta chain. The CDR3 contains 15 residues. CDR1 is PRHDT, CDR2 FYEKMQ, per germline (reference sequence). Trimming pared 0 bases from V and 6 bases from J, leaving 14 bases between. Sequencing was performed with immunoSEQ multiplex PCR; in TCRdb, only in-frame clones are kept and a portion is missing. The sample lists about 200,000 clones, 80% to 90% seen once, with about 1.3% in the top ten. This specimen belongs to a study of blood T cell repertoires in COVID-19. Overall study context: Both acute and convalescent COVID-19 samples were obtained from the United States, Italy and Spain.

Cohort placement rested on clinical history that participants reported themselves. This TCR was recovered from a man in his thirties or forties who had recovered from COVID-19. Sequences were obtained from PBMCs or T cells enriched from blood (not recorded which). V and J are TRBV13 and TRBJ1-2; D is possibly TRBD1 (5 bases). The CDR3 reads CASSLGGVRVHGYTF. CDR3 nucleotides: TGTGCCAGCAGCTTAGGAGGGGTACGGGTACATGGCTACACCTTC.